This T cell receptor (beta chain) is from a study of blood T cell repertoires in COVID-19. Original processing notes: Researchers report that nucleated cell counts were estimated from reference gene primer amplification. Data came from immunoSEQ multiplex PCR; TCRdb stores just in-frame clones and leaves some out. That table gives V, J and clone size, and the DNA gave D and trimming. The sample comprises about 400,000 clones, approximately 89% of which are singletons, and 1.7% rests with the top ten. Germline lookup yields CDR1 SNHLY and CDR2 FYNNEI. The CDR3 covers 18 residues. Unmatched junction bases numbered 13, after V lost 4 bases and J lost 4 bases.

The sequenced sample consisted of PBMCs or T cells enriched from blood (not recorded which). The chain has TRBV2 and TRBJ1-1, with 12 bases that match TRBD1. The receptor comes from a woman aged 25 to 45 who had recovered from COVID-19. The CDR3 nucleotides read TGTGCCAGCAGTGTTAGTACTGGGACAGGGGGCTGGAGCACTGAAGCTTTCTTT. This translates into CASSVSTGTGGWSTEAFF.